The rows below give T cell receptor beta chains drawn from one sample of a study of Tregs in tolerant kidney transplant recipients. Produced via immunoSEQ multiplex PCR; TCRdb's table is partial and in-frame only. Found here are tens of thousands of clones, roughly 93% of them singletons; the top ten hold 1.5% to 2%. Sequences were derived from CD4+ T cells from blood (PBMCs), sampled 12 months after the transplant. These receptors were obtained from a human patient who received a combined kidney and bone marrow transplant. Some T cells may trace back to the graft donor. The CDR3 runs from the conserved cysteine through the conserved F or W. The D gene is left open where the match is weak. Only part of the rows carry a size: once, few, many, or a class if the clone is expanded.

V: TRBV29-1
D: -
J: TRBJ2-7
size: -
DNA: TGCAGCGTTGAGGGGGCCTCCTACGAGCAGTACTTC
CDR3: CSVEGASYEQYF

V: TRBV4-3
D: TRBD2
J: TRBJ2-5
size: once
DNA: TGCGCCAGCAAGATTGGACTAGCGGGGGAGACCCAGTACTTC
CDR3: CASKIGLAGETQYF

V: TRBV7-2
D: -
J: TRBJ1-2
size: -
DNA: TGTGCCAGCAGCGTAGTCCGGGACACCTATGGCTACACCTTC
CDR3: CASSVVRDTYGYTF

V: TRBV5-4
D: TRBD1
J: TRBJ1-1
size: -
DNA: TGTGCCAGCAGCTTGGAGCAGGGGGGCACTGAAGCTTTCTTT
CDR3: CASSLEQGGTEAFF

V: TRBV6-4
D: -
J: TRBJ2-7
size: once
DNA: TGTGCCAGCAGTGAAGGGGGGGACAGGACTTCCTACGAGCAGTACTTC
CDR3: CASSEGGDRTSYEQYF

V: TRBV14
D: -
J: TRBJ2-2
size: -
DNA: TGTGCCAGCAGCCAAGTCTGGGGGCCCGGGGAGCTGTTTTTT
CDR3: CASSQVWGPGELFF

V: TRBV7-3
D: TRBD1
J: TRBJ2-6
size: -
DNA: TGTGCCAGCAGCCCGGGAGGTTGGGGACAGGGATTAACCGGGGCCAACGTCCTGACTTTC
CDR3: CASSPGGWGQGLTGANVLTF

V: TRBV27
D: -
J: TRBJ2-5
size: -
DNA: TGTGCCAGCAGAAGGGGCAGGGGAGAGACCCAGTACTTC
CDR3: CASRRGRGETQYF

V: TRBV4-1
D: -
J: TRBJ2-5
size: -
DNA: TGCGCCAGCAGCCAAGTTGTGGGAGTGGAGACCCAGTACTTC
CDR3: CASSQVVGVETQYF

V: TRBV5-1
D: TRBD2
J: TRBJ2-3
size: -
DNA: TGCGCCAGCAGCCCAGGGACTAGCGGGGGTCTCACAGATACGCAGTATTTT
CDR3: CASSPGTSGGLTDTQYF

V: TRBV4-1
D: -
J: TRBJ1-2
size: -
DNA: TGCGCCAGCAGCCAAGATCGCACAGTAGCGATAAATAACTATGGCTACACCTTC
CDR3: CASSQDRTVAINNYGYTF

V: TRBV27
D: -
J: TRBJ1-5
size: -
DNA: TGTGCCAGCAGTCAATCGGGAGTCGGTCAGCCCCAGCATTTT
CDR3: CASSQSGVGQPQHF